The 8 T cell receptor beta chains reported below all come from one sample, sequenced in a study of shared clonotypes between healthy human individuals. Clones were sequenced by immunoSEQ multiplex PCR, and TCRdb holds only the in-frame ones, with some missing. The sample lists 2 million to 3 million clones, about 92% occurring once. What was sequenced was naive CD4+ T cells sorted from blood. Subset in this sample: CD45RA+ positively selected. The receptor set was obtained from a man aged 18 to 35 in good health.

Of note for this clone: Other nucleotide sequences in the sample specify the same CDR3. J is TRBJ2-5 and V is TRBV6-1; D is undetermined. Trimming pared 5 bases from V and 5 bases from J, leaving 6 bases between. CDR3 length: 11 residues. Germline loops: CDR1 MNHNS, CDR2 SASEGT. In DNA form, the CDR3 reads TGTGCCAGCAGTTACGGGGAGACCCAGTACTTC. Encoded protein: CASSYGETQYF.

The V gene is TRBV4-2, the J gene TRBJ2-2; D is uncertain. V was trimmed by 2 bases and J by 3 bases, leaving 16 bases between them. The CDR3 contains 17 residues. The germline V gene encodes CDR1 LGHNA and CDR2 YNFKEQ. Here the CDR3 DNA reads TGTGCCAGCAGCCAACAGGTGACGAGAAGGGACACCGGGGAGCTGTTTTTT. It encodes CASSQQVTRRDTGELFF.

The genes are TRBV7-3 and TRBJ2-6; 7 nucleotides agree with TRBD1. The CDR3 loop spans 18 amino acids. Trimming removed 1 base from V and 3 bases from J; junction bases left unmatched: 9. Germline CDR1 reads SGHTA; CDR2 reads FQGTGA. CDR3 protein: CASSLSLRQGIGANVLTF. CDR3 DNA sequence: TGTGCCAGCAGCTTAAGTTTGCGACAGGGTATTGGGGCCAACGTCCTGACTTTC.

This chain uses TRBV10-3 with TRBJ2-1, with unresolved D. With 2 bases removed from V and 7 bases from J, the gap between germline ends came to 12 bases. Germline CDR1 and CDR2: ENHRY and SYGVKD. This CDR3 comprises 14 residues. CDR3: CAISEGDNLNEQFF. The CDR3 DNA reads as TGTGCCATCAGTGAGGGTGACAACTTAAATGAGCAGTTCTTC.

V is TRBV30 and J is TRBJ1-2; TRBD1 aligns across 7 bases. The CDR3 runs 14 residues. In germline, CDR1 is GTSNPN, CDR2 SVGIG (reference sequence). Trimming at V came to 3 bases and at J to 5 bases, leaving 9 bases not matched to a gene. CDR3 loop: CAWRGGGRGYGYTF. DNA of the CDR3: TGTGCCTGGAGGGGAGGGGGCAGGGGTTATGGCTACACCTTC.

The genes are TRBV7-8 and TRBJ2-7; D is possibly TRBD2 (7 bases). The V gene's germline CDR1 is SGHVS and CDR2 FQNEAQ. Trimming removed 8 bases from V and 6 bases from J, with 14 bases in between. The CDR3 sequence is 12 residues long. Here the CDR3 DNA reads TGTGCCAGCTCCGGGGGGCTAGGCGAGCAGTACTTC. Its protein product is CASSGGLGEQYF.

The genes are TRBV10-3 and TRBJ1-6; D uncertain. Germline CDR1 is ENHRY and CDR2 is SYGVKD. CDR3 length: 14 residues. V lost 2 bases and J 9 bases, leaving 11 bases between the germline ends. This CDR3 reads CAISEVPAISPLHF. In DNA, the CDR3 is TGTGCCATCAGTGAGGTCCCCGCTATTTCACCCCTCCACTTT.

The chain has TRBV5-5 and TRBJ1-3; D is possibly TRBD1 (5 bases). The CDR3 totals 15 residues. V shed 3 bases and J shed 3 bases, with 13 bases lying between them. Looked up from germline, CDR1 is SGHKS and CDR2 is YYEKEE (reference sequence). CDR3 in amino acids: CASSSGTVIGNTIYF. The CDR3 DNA sequence: TGTGCCAGCAGCTCGGGGACGGTAATTGGAAACACCATATATTTT.